This T cell receptor (beta chain) was sequenced for a study of blood T cells in healthy people across ages. General study results and limits: With naive T cell percentage, TCR beta diversity showed a strong correlation.

A single count supports this clonotype. Its target is unknown. The CDR3 has 14 amino acids. The V and J ends lost 6 bases and 5 bases respectively, with 14 bases between them. CDR1 is MDHEN, CDR2 SYDVKM, per germline. Then a second PCR, running roughly 7 to 11 cycles, was carried out with a sample-barcoded 5' primer and a J-beta primer mix. The study obtained at least 3 million CDR3-containing paired-end reads from every sample. Via MiXCR, TCRdb re-called the 5' RACE reads, giving one row per CDR3 protein. The table records 1.5 million to 2 million distinct CDR3 sequences, about 49% of them present only once.

The specimen sequenced was blood. The sequence came from a woman in her thirties or forties in good health. The chain couples TRBV28 to TRBJ2-1, with D tentatively TRBD1 or TRBD2 (7 bases each). The CDR3 DNA sequence: TGTGCCAGCAGGGCAGGGGGGGCGCACAATGAGCAGTTCTTC. Translating gives CASRAGGAHNEQFF.